This T cell receptor beta chain was sequenced during a study of regulatory T cells in long-lasting Graves disease. The CDR3 is 16 residues long. The V and J ends lost 3 bases and 2 bases respectively, with 14 bases between them. Germline values: CDR1 SEHNR, CDR2 FQNEAQ (reference sequence). Time point described: newly diagnosed GD, antithyroid drugs for less than 3 months. RNA extracted from PBMCs served as the sequencing template. Construction of TCR beta libraries relied on iRepertoire HTBI primers and on Arm-PCR targeting CDR3 regions. TCRdb used MiXCR to reprocess the multiplex PCR reads, holding one entry per CDR3 protein. Among around 420,000 distinct CDR3 sequences listed, over 14% were seen once. The same sample was also used in a study of T cells in Graves' hyperthyroidism and ophthalmopathy. According to that study: Patients with ophthalmopathy were separated from those with stable hyperthyroidism by a 13 V-J model. Ophthalmopathy prediction by the model preceded onset by a median about 6 months.

The gene calls are TRBV7-9 and TRBJ2-1, with D perhaps TRBD1 (6 bases). The sequence was collected from a woman in her thirties or forties with Graves disease. The source was peripheral blood mononuclear cells (PBMCs), collected at new diagnosis, from a patient treated with antithyroid drugs. CDR3 residues: CASSFSAGAPYNEQFF. CDR3 sequence (DNA): TGTGCCAGCAGCTTTTCGGCAGGGGCACCCTACAATGAGCAGTTCTTC.